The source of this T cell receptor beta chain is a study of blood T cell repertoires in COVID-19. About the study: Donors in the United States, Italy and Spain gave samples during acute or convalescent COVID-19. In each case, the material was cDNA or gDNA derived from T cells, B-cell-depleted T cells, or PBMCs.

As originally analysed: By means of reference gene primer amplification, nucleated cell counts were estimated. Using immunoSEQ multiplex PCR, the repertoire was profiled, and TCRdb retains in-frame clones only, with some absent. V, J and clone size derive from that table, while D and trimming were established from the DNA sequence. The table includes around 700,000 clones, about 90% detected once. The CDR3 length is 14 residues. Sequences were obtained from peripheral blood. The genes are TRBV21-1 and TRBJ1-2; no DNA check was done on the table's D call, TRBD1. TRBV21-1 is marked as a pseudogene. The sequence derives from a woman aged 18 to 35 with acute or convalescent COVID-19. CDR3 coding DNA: TGTGCCAGCAGCAAATTGGCAGGGAACTATGGCTACACCTTC. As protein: CASSKLAGNYGYTF.